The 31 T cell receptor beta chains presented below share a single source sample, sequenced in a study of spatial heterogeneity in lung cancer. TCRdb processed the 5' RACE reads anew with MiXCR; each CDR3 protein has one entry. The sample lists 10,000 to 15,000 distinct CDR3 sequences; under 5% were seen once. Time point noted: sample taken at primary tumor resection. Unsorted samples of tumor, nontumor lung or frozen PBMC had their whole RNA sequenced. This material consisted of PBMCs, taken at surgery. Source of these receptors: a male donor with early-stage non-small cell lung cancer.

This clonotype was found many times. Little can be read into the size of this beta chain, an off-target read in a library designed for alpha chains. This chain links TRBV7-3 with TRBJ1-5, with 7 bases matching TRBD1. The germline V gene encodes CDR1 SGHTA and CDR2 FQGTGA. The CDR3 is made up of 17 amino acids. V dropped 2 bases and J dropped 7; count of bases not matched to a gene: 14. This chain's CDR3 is CASSLPHKDREEQPQHF. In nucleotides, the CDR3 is TGTGCCAGCAGCTTACCACATAAAGACAGGGAGGAGCAGCCCCAGCATTTT. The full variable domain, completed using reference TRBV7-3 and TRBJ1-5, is GAGVSQTPSNKVTEKGKYVELRCDPISGHTALYWYRQSLGQGPEFLIYFQGTGAADDSGLPNDRFFAVRPEGSVSTLKIQRTERGDSAVYLCASSLPHKDREEQPQHFGDGTRLSIL.

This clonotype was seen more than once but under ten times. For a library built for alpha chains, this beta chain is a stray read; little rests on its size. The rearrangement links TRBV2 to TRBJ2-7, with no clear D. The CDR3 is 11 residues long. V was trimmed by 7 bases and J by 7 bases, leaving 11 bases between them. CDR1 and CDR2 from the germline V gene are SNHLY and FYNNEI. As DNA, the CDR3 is TGTGCCAGCAACTTTTTAGAAGAGCAGTACTTC. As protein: CASNFLEEQYF.

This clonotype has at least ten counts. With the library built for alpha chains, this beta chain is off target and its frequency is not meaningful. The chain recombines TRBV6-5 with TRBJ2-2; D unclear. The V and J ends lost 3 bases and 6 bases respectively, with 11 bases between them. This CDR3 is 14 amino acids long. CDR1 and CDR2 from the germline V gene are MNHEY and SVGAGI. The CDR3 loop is CASSYQPGAGELFF. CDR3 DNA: TGTGCCAGCAGTTATCAGCCGGGTGCCGGGGAGCTGTTTTTT.

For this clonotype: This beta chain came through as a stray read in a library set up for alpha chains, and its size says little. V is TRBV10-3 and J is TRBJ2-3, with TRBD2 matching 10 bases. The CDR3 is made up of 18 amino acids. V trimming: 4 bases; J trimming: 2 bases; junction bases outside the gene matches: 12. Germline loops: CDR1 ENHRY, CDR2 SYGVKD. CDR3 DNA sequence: TGTGCCATCAGTGCATACGGAGGACTAGCGGCTCACACAGATACGCAGTATTTT. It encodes CAISAYGGLAAHTDTQYF.

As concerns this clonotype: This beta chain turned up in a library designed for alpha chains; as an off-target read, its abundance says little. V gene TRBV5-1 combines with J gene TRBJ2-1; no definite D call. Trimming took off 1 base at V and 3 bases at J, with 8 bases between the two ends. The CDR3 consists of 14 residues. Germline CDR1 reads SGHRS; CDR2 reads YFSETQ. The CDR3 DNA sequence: TGCGCCAGCAGCTTGATCGCCAGCTACAATGAGCAGTTCTTC. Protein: CASSLIASYNEQFF. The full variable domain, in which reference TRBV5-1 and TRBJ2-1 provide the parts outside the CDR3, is KAGVTQTPRYLIKTRGQQVTLSCSPISGHRSVSWYQQTPGQGLQFLFEYFSETQRNKGNFPGRFSGRQFSNSRSEMNVSTLELGDSALYLCASSLIASYNEQFFGPGTRLTVL.

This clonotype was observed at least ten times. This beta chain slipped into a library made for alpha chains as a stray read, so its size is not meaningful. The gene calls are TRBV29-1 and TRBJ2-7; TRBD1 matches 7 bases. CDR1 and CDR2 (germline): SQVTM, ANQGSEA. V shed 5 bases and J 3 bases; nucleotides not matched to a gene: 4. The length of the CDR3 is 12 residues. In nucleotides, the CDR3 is TGCAGCGTTCGGGACAGCCGCTACGAGCAGTACTTC. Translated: CSVRDSRYEQYF.

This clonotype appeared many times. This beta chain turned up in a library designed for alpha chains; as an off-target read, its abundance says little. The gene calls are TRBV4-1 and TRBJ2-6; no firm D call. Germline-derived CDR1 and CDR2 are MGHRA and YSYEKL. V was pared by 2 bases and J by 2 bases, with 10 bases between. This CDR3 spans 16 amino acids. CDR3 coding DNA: TGCGCCAGCAGCCAATCTTCTGGCACTGGGGCCAACGTCCTGACTTTC. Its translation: CASSQSSGTGANVLTF.

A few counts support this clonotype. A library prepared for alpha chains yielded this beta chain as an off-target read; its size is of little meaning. CDR3 nucleotide sequence: TGTGCCAGCAGCTCCAACGGGGCCCGCTATGGCTACACCTTC. Amino acid sequence: CASSSNGARYGYTF. This chain joins TRBV6-2 or TRBV6-3 and TRBJ1-2; D possibly corresponds to TRBD1 (5 bases). V was pared by 6 bases and J by 4 bases, with 15 bases between. CDR1 MNHEY and CDR2 SVGEGT come from the germline V gene. The CDR3 runs to 14 residues.

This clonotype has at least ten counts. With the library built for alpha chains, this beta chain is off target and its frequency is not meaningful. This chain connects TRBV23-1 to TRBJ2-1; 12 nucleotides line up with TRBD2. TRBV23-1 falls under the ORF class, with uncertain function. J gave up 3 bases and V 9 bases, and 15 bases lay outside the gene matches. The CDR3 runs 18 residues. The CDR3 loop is CASPGLAGGPSGYNEQFF. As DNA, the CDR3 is TGCGCCAGTCCAGGGCTAGCGGGAGGGCCTTCGGGCTACAATGAGCAGTTCTTC.

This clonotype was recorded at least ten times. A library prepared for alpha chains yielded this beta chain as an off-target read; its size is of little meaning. The DNA for the CDR3 is TGTGCCAGCTCACCCCGGGCAGCGGACTACGAGCAGTACTTC. Translating gives CASSPRAADYEQYF. The V gene is TRBV18, the J gene TRBJ2-7, with a possible D match to TRBD2 (5 bases). Looked up from germline, CDR1 is KGHSH and CDR2 is LQKENI. Trimming removed 3 bases at V and 3 bases at J, with 12 bases between. CDR3 length: 14 amino acids.

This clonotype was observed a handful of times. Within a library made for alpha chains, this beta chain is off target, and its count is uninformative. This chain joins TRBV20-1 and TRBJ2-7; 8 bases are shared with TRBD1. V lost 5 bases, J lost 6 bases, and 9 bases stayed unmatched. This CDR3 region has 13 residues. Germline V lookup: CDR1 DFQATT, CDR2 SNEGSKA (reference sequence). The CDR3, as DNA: TGCAGTGCTCGCACCGGGACAGGCAGCGAGCAGTACTTC. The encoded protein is CSARTGTGSEQYF.

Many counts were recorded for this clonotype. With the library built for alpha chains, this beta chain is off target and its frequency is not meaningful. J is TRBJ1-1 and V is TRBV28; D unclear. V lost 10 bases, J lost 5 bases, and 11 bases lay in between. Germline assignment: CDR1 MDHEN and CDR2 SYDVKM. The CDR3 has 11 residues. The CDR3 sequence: CATFSETEAFF. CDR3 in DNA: TGTGCCACCTTCAGTGAAACTGAAGCTTTCTTT.

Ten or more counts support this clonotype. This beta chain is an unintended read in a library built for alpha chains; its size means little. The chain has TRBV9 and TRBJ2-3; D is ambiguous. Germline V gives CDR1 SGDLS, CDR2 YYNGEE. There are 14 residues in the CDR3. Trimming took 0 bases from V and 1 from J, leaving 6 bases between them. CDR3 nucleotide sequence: TGTGCCAGCAGCGTAGCACCAGGCACAGATACGCAGTATTTT. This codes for CASSVAPGTDTQYF.

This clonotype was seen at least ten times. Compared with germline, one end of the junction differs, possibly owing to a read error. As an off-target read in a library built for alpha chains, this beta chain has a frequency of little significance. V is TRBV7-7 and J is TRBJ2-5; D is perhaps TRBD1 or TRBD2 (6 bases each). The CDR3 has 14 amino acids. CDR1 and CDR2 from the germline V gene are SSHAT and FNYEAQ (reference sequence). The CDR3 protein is CASSLGGPKETQYF. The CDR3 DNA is TGTGCTAGCAGCTTAGGGGGGCCGAAGGAGACCCAGTACTTC.

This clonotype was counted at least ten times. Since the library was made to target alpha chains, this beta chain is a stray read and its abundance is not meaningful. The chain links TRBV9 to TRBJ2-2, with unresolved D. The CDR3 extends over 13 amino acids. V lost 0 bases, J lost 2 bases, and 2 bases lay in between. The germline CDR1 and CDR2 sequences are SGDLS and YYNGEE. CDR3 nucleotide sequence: TGTGCCAGCAGCGTAGACAACACCGGGGAGCTGTTTTTT. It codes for CASSVDNTGELFF.

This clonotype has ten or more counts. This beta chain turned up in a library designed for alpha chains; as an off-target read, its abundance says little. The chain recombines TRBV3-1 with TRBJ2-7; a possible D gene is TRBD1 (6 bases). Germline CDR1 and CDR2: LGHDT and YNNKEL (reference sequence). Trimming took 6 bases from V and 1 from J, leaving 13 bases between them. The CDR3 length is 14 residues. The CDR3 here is CASRPSGTSYEQYF. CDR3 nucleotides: TGTGCCAGCAGACCCTCCGGGACATCCTACGAGCAGTACTTC.

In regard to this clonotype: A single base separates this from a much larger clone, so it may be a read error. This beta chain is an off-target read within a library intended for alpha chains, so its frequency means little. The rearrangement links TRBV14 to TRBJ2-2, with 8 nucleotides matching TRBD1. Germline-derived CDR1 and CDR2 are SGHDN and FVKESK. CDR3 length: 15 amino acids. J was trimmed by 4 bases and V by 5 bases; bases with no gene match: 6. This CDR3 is CASSWTGRGTGELFF. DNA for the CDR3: TGTGCCAGCAGCTGGACAGGGCGAGGCACCGGGGAGCTGTTTTTT.

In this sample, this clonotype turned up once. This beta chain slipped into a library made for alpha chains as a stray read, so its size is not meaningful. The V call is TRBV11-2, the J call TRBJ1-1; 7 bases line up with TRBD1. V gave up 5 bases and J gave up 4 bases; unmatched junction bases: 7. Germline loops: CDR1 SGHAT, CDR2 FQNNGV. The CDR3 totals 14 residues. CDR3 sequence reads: CASSPLGQLTEAFF. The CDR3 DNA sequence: TGTGCCAGCAGCCCCTTGGGACAGCTCACTGAAGCTTTCTTT.

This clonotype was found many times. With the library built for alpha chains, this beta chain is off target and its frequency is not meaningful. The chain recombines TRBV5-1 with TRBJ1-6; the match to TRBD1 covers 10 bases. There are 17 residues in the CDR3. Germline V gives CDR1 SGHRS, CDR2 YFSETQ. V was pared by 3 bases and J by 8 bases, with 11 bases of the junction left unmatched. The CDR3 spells CASSSGTGVDSDSPLHF. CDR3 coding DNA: TGCGCCAGCAGCTCCGGGACAGGGGTTGATAGCGATTCACCCCTCCACTTT.

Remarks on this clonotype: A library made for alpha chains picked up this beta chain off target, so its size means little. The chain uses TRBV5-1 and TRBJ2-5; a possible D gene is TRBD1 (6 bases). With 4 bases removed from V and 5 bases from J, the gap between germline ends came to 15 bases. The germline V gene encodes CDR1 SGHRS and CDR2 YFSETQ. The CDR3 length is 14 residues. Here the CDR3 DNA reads TGCGCCAGCAGCGACCCGACAGGCTTGGAGACCCAGTACTTC. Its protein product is CASSDPTGLETQYF.

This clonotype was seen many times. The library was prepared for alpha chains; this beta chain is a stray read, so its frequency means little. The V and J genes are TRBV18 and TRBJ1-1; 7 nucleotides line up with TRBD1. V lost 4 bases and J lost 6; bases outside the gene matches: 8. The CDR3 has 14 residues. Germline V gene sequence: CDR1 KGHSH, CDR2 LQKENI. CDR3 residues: CASSRQGVIAEAFF. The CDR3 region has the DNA TGTGCCAGCTCACGTCAGGGGGTAATCGCTGAAGCTTTCTTT.

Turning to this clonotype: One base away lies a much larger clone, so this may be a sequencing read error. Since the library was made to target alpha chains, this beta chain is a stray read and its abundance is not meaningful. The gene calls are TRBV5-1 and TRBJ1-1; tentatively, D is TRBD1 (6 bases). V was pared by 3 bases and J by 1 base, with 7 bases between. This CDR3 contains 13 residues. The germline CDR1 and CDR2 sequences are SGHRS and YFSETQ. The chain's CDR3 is CASSSQGNTEAFF. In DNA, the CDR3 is TGCGCCAGCAGCTCACAGGGGAACACTGAAGCTTTCTTT.

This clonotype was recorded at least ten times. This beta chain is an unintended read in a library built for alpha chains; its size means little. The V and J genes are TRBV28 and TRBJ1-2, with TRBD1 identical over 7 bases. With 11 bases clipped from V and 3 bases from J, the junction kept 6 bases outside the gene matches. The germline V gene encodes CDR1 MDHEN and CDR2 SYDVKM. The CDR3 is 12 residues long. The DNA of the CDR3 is TGTGCCGTACAGGGGATGGACTATGGCTACACCTTC. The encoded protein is CAVQGMDYGYTF.

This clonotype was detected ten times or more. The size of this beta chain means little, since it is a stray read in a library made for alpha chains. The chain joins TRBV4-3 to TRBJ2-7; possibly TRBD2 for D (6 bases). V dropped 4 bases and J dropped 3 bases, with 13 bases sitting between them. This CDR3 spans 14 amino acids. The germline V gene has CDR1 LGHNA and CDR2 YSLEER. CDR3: CASSPGDERYEQYF. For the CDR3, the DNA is TGCGCCAGCAGCCCGGGGGATGAACGCTACGAGCAGTACTTC.

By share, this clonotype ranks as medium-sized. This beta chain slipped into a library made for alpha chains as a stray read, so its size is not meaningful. CDR3 nucleotides: TGTGCCAGCAGTTTGATTAGCGGGAGGGTTGAGCAGTTCTTC. Its translation: CASSLISGRVEQFF. This chain uses TRBV28 with TRBJ2-1; TRBD2 aligns across 11 bases. The CDR3 extends over 14 amino acids. Looked up from germline, CDR1 is MDHEN and CDR2 is SYDVKM. V was clipped by 3 bases and J by 9 bases; unmatched bases: 4.

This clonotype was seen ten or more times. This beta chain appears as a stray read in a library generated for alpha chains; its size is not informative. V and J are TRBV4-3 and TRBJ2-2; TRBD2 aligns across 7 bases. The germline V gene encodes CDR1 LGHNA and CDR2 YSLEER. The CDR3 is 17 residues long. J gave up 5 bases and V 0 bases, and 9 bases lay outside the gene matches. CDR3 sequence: CASSQERGGSGTGELFF. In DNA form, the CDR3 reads TGCGCCAGCAGCCAAGAAAGGGGCGGGAGTGGAACCGGGGAGCTGTTTTTT.

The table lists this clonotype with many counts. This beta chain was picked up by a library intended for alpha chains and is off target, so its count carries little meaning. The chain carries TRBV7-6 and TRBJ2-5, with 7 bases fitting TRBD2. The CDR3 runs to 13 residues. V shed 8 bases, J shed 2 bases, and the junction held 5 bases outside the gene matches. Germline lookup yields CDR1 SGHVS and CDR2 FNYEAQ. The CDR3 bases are TGTGCCAGCGGGAGGGGCCGGCAAGAGACCCAGTACTTC. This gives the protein CASGRGRQETQYF.

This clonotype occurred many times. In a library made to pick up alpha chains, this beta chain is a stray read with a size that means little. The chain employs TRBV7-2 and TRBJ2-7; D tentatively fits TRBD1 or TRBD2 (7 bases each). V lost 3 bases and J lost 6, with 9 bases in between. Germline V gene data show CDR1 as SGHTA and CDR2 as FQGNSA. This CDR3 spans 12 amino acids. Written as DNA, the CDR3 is TGTGCCAGCAGCTTCAGGGGGGGCGAGCAGTACTTC. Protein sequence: CASSFRGGEQYF.

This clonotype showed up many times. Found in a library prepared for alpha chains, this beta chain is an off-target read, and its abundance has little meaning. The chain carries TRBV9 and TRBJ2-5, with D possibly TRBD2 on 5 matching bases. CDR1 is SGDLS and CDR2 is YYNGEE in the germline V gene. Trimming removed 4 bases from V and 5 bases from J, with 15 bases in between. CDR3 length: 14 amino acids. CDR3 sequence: CASSPPGSEETQYF. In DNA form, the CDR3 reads TGTGCCAGCAGCCCCCCAGGTAGCGAGGAGACCCAGTACTTC.

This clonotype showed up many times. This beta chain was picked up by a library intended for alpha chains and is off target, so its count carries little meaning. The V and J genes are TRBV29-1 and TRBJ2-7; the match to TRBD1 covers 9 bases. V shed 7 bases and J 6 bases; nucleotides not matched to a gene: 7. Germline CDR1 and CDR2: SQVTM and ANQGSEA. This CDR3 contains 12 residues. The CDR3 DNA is TGCAGCGCCACAGGGGGCGATTTCGAGCAGTACTTC. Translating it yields CSATGGDFEQYF.

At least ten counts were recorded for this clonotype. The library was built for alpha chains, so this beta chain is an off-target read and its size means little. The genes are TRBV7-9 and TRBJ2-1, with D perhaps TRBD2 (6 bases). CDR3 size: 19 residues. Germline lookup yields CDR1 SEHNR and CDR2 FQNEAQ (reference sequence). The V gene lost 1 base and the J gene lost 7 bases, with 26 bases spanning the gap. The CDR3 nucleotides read TGTGCCAGCAGCTTAGGGGGCTTTAGCGGCAGAATAAATGGAAATGAGCAGTTCTTC. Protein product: CASSLGGFSGRINGNEQFF.